This record concerns one TCR beta chain sequence. The target antigen is unknown. The germline V gene encodes CDR1 SGHVS and CDR2 FQNEAQ. With V trimmed by 5 bases and J by 3 bases, 10 bases remained unmatched. CDR3 length: 15 amino acids. Clones were sequenced by immunoSEQ multiplex PCR, and TCRdb holds only the in-frame ones, with some missing. Of some 83,000 clones in the sample, roughly 86% are singletons; the top ten hold just over 0.75%. The data were obtained in a study of OX40 agonist ivuxolimab in advanced cancers. Regarding the study as a whole: Clonal expansion by week 6 occurred in CD4+ and CD8+ blood T cells (at 0.1 to 3.0 mg/kg). Expanded clones were, on average, more numerous in CD8+ T cells than in CD4+. Expanded peripheral T cell antigen specificity was not determined.

The sample consisted of CD4+ or CD8+ T cells sorted from blood, taken in a trial of the OX40 agonist ivuxolimab. The receptor comes from an adult with an advanced solid tumor such as melanoma, head and neck, liver or kidney cancer. The chain uses TRBV7-8 and TRBJ2-7; 7 bases are a match to TRBD2. The CDR3 DNA reads TGTGCCAGCAGCCCACGGAGCGGGGAGCACTACGAGCAGTACTTC. It specifies CASSPRSGEHYEQYF.